A single sample is the source of the 13 T cell receptor beta chains below, sequenced in a study of blood T cell repertoires in COVID-19 (dated by TCRdb to about 2020). Receptor amplification or capture employed the immunoSEQ multiplex PCR assay. TCRdb mirrors the immuneACCESS table, restricted to in-frame sequences. Some clones are absent from its copies; in checked studies, under half trace to an unresolved V gene, and the reason for the others is unknown. Here the sample has 300,000 to 400,000 clones; 70% to 90% occur a single time. The ten most abundant clones make up 3% of the sample. Sequencing input: peripheral blood. These receptors all come from a human donor in a cohort sampled during active COVID-19.

This chain uses TRBV15 with TRBJ2-1, with D maybe TRBD2 (6 bases). This CDR3 spans 16 amino acids. Germline V gene lookup returns CDR1 LNHNV and CDR2 YYDKDF (reference sequence). Trimming took 7 bases from V and 4 from J, leaving 20 bases between them. The CDR3 protein is CATTPVGERAYNEQFF. CDR3 in DNA: TGTGCCACCACCCCAGTCGGGGAGCGGGCGTACAATGAGCAGTTCTTC.

The chain employs TRBV5-6 and TRBJ1-2, with D possibly matching TRBD1 (6 bases). The germline V gene has CDR1 SGHDT and CDR2 YYEEEE. The CDR3 spans 17 residues. The V and J ends lost 0 bases and 0 bases respectively, with 15 bases between them. The CDR3 nucleotides read TGTGCCAGCAGCTTGGTGGCCAGGGGAATAGCTAACTATGGCTACACCTTC. Translation: CASSLVARGIANYGYTF.

The sample holds one count of this clone. The chain is built from TRBV7-8 and TRBJ1-6, with 7 bases that match TRBD1. Per germline, CDR1 SGHVS and CDR2 FQNEAQ. The junction had 16 bases not matched to a gene; V was cut back by 5 bases and J by 0 bases. The CDR3 has 20 amino acids. CDR3 in DNA: TGTGCCAGCAGCCCGAGGGGGCAGTTTGTCGTTAGCTCCTATAATTCACCCCTCCACTTT. Translating gives CASSPRGQFVVSSYNSPLHF. The whole variable domain, remainder taken from reference TRBV7-8 and TRBJ1-6, is GAGVSQSPRYKVAKRGQDVALRCDPISGHVSLFWYQQALGQGPEFLTYFQNEAQLDKSGLPSDRFFAERPEGSVSTLKIQRTQQEDSAVYLCASSPRGQFVVSSYNSPLHFGNGTRLTVT.

The chain has TRBV2 and TRBJ1-5; a weak D match, TRBD1 (5 bases). Trimming stripped 3 bases from V and 6 bases from J, with 9 bases between. CDR3 length: 13 residues. Looked up from germline, CDR1 is SNHLY and CDR2 is FYNNEI. This CDR3 reads CASSDGGFQPQHF. CDR3 bases: TGTGCCAGCAGTGATGGGGGGTTTCAGCCCCAGCATTTT.

V usage is TRBV19 and J usage is TRBJ1-2, with 7 bases identical to TRBD1. Germline V gives CDR1 LNHDA, CDR2 SQIVND (reference sequence). After removal of 6 bases from V and 6 bases from J, the junction contained 10 bases not matched to a gene. This CDR3 contains 14 residues. CDR3 coding DNA: TGTGCCAGTAGGGAGGCCAGGGGGTCAGATGGCTACACCTTC. Its translation: CASREARGSDGYTF. The full variable domain, rest sourced from reference TRBV19 and TRBJ1-2, is DGGITQSPKYLFRKEGQNVTLSCEQNLNHDAMYWYRQDPGQGLRLIYYSQIVNDFQKGDIAEGYSVSREKKESFPLTVTSAQKNPTAFYLCASREARGSDGYTFGSGTRLTVV.

The chain recombines TRBV4-2 with TRBJ2-4; no clear D. V was shortened by 1 base and J by 8 bases, with 9 bases between the two germline ends. This CDR3 is built from 13 residues. Germline V gives CDR1 LGHNA, CDR2 YNFKEQ. The CDR3 DNA reads TGTGCCAGCAGCCAAGGGGCTCAGGACATTCAGTACTTC. Residues: CASSQGAQDIQYF.

The V and J genes are TRBV3-1 (or the pseudogene TRBV3-2) and TRBJ2-6; 7 nucleotides line up with TRBD1. From germline, CDR1 is LGHDT and CDR2 YNNKEL (reference sequence). This CDR3 comprises 19 residues. V was pared by 3 bases and J by 4 bases, with 15 bases of the junction left unmatched. CDR3 coding DNA: TGTGCCAGCAGCCATTATAAACCGGGACAGCGCTCGGGGGCCAACGTCCTGACTTTC. It encodes CASSHYKPGQRSGANVLTF.

The chain is built from TRBV19 and TRBJ2-3, with D possibly TRBD2 on 5 matching bases. The CDR3 covers 16 residues. Germline V gene sequence: CDR1 LNHDA, CDR2 SQIVND (reference sequence). V was clipped by 0 bases and J by 3 bases, with 13 bases between them. In DNA, the CDR3 is TGTGCCAGTAGTATAGATCACCAGCGGCCGACAGATACGCAGTATTTT. Translated: CASSIDHQRPTDTQYF.

This sequence joins TRBV7-8 and TRBJ2-2; 11 bases line up with TRBD1. The CDR3 length is 16 residues. Germline V CDR1 and CDR2: SGHVS, FQNEAQ. After removal of 5 bases from V and 6 bases from J, the junction contained 8 bases not matched to a gene. The CDR3 DNA reads as TGTGCCAGCAGCCGCTCCGGGACAGGGGGGTCCGGGGAGCTGTTTTTT. Its translation is CASSRSGTGGSGELFF.

CDR3 bases: TGTGCCAGCAGTTTAGTCGTTGGGGCAGGGGATGAAAAACTGTTTTTT. This encodes CASSLVVGAGDEKLFF. This chain joins TRBV28 and TRBJ1-4; tentative D call: TRBD1 (6 bases). CDR1 MDHEN and CDR2 SYDVKM come from the germline V gene. The CDR3 runs 16 residues. Trimming stripped 2 bases from V and 6 bases from J, with 16 bases between.

The chain carries TRBV11-2 and TRBJ2-7, with D tentatively TRBD2 (5 bases). The germline V gene encodes CDR1 SGHAT and CDR2 FQNNGV. The CDR3 has 11 residues. V was shortened by 4 bases and J by 5 bases, with 6 bases between the two germline ends. The CDR3 reads CASSSGDEQYF. The CDR3 DNA reads TGTGCCAGCAGCTCCGGGGACGAGCAGTACTTC.

The chain recombines TRBV7-8 with TRBJ1-1; a weak D match, TRBD1 (6 bases). Germline CDR1 reads SGHVS; CDR2 reads FQNEAQ. The length of the CDR3 is 15 residues. V dropped 5 bases and J dropped 1 base, with 14 bases sitting between them. For the CDR3, the DNA is TGTGCCAGCAGCCAGGGGAGGGGCGCGAACACTGAAGCTTTCTTT. Its translation: CASSQGRGANTEAFF.

This chain links TRBV27 with TRBJ2-1, with 7 bases identical to TRBD2. This CDR3 region has 17 residues. From germline, CDR1 is MNHEY and CDR2 SMNVEV (reference sequence). V was clipped by 1 base and J by 0 bases; unmatched bases: 6. The CDR3 reads CASSLWGSGLSYNEQFF. CDR3 nucleotides: TGTGCCAGCAGTTTATGGGGTAGCGGGCTCTCCTACAATGAGCAGTTCTTC.